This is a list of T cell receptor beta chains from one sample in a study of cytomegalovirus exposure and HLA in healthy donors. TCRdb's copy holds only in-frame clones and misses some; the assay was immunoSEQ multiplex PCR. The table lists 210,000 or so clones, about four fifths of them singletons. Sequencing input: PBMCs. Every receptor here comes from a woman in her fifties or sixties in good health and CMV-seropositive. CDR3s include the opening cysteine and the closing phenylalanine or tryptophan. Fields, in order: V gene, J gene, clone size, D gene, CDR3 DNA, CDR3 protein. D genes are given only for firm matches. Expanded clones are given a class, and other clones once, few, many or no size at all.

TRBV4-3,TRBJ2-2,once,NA,TGCGCCAGCAGCCAAGATGGGGGGTTGAACACCGGGGAGCTGTTTTTT,CASSQDGGLNTGELFF
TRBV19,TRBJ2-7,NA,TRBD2,TGTGCCACCAGCGGGGGGACCACCTACGAGCAGTACTTC,CATSGGTTYEQYF
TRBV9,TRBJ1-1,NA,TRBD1,TGTGCCAGCAGCGTCACTCCAGGGGGCGGAAACACTGAAGCTTTCTTT,CASSVTPGGGNTEAFF
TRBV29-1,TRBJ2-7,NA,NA,TGCAGCGTTCTCGGGGACTACGAGCAGTACTTC,CSVLGDYEQYF
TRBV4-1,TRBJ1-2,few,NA,TGCGCCAGCAGCCAAGAGGTACAGGGTGCCTATGGCTACACCTTC,CASSQEVQGAYGYTF
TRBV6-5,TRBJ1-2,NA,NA,TGTGCCAGCAGCTCCCCAAGCTTGCTCTATGGCTACACCTTC,CASSSPSLLYGYTF
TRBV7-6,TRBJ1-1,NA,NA,TGTGCCAGCAGCTTAGTGGGCAGGGATACTGAAGCTTTCTTT,CASSLVGRDTEAFF
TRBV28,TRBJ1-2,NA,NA,TGTGCCAGCAGTTTCGGGGGGCAGGGAAACTATGGCTACACCTTC,CASSFGGQGNYGYTF
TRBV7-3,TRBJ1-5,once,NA,TGTGCCAGCAGCTCCCCGGGACGGAGGGAAGATCAGCCCCAGCATTTT,CASSSPGRREDQPQHF
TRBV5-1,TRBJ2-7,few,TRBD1,TGCGCCAGCAGCGAGACAGGGGTAGAGCAGTACTTC,CASSETGVEQYF
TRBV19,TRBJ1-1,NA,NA,TGTGCCAGTAGTCCTGGGGGACAGAACACTGAAGCTTTCTTT,CASSPGGQNTEAFF
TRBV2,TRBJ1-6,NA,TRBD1,TGTGCCAGCAGTGAAAGAACACAGGGGAATTCACCCCTCCACTTT,CASSERTQGNSPLHF
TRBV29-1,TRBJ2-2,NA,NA,TGCAGCGTGACCGAACAGGCCGGGGAGCTGTTTTTT,CSVTEQAGELFF
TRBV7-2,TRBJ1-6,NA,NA,TGTGCCAGCAGCCTGGGGGGTAGGGCCTATAATTCACCCCTCCACTTT,CASSLGGRAYNSPLHF
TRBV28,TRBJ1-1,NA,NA,TGTGCCAGCAGTCTTCCGGGACTCGGTATCGCTGAAGCTTTCTTT,CASSLPGLGIAEAFF
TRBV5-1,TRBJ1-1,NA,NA,TGCGCCAGCAGCTGGGGAACCGGGACTTTGAACACTGAAGCTTTCTTT,CASSWGTGTLNTEAFF
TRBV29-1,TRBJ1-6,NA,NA,TGCAGCGTTACGGAGGAGGGGTACTTTGATTCACCCCTCCACTTT,CSVTEEGYFDSPLHF
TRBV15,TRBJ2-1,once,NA,TGTGCCACCAGCAGAGATTCACAAAACAATGAGCAGTTCTTC,CATSRDSQNNEQFF
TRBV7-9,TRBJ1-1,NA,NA,TGTTCCAGCAACCTAAGGGAGGGTCAAGCTTTCTTT,CSSNLREGQAFF
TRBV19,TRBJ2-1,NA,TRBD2,TGTGCCAGTAAGACTAGCGGGGGGAGCTCCTACAATGAGCAGTTCTTC,CASKTSGGSSYNEQFF
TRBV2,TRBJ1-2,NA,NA,TGTGCCAGCAGTGAAGGAGGTTTGCCGGAGGGCTACACCTTC,CASSEGGLPEGYTF
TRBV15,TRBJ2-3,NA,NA,TGTGCCACCAGCAGAGATTTTTGGCCGCTCTCTAGCACAGATACGCAGTATTTT,CATSRDFWPLSSTDTQYF
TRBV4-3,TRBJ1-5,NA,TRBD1,TGCGCCAGCAGCCAATGGGTGGACAGGGCTGATAGCAATCAGCCCCAGCATTTT,CASSQWVDRADSNQPQHF
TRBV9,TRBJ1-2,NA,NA,TGTGCCAGCAGCGGACAAAAAGACAGGCTTAACTATGGCTACACCTTC,CASSGQKDRLNYGYTF
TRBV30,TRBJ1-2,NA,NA,TGTGCCTGGAGGCTGCGAGGGTACAGCTATGGCTACACCTTC,CAWRLRGYSYGYTF
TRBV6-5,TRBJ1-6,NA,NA,TGTGCCAGCAGGTACAGCGGGGGATTAGGTTCACCCCTCCACTTT,CASRYSGGLGSPLHF
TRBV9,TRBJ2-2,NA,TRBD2,TGTGCCAGCAGCGTGGGGACTAGTGGCACCGGGGAGCTGTTTTTT,CASSVGTSGTGELFF
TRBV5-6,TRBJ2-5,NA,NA,TGTGCCAGCAGCTTCTTGGAGGTCCTACAAGAGACCCAGTACTTC,CASSFLEVLQETQYF
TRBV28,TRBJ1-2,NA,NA,TGTGCCAGCAGTTTGGGGTCTCTTGACAGCAGCTATGGCTACACCTTC,CASSLGSLDSSYGYTF
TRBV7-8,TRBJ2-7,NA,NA,TGTGCCAGCAGCTTAGCGCCACAGGTGTCCCTAAAATACGAGCAGTACTTC,CASSLAPQVSLKYEQYF
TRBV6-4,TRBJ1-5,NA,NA,TGTGCCAGCAGTGACAGCCCTTATAGCAATCAGCCCCAGCATTTT,CASSDSPYSNQPQHF
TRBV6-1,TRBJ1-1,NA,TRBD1,TGTGCCAGCAAGGACAGGGTGGGAGGGAACACTGAAGCTTTCTTT,CASKDRVGGNTEAFF
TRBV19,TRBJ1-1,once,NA,TGTGCCAGTAGTATGGGGCAGGGGAAGAACACTGAAGCTTTCTTT,CASSMGQGKNTEAFF
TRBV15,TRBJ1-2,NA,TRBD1,TGTGCCACCAGCAGTTTTAACAGGGGATATGGCTACACCTTC,CATSSFNRGYGYTF
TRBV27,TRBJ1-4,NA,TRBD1,TGTGCCAGCAGCGACAGGGTTGGAGGAAAACTGTTTTTT,CASSDRVGGKLFF
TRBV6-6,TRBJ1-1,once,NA,TGTGCCAGCAGCCCCTCCCTGACAGTGAACACTGAAGCTTTCTTT,CASSPSLTVNTEAFF
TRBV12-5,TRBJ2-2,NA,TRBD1,TGTGCTAGTGGTCTGCATACAGGGGGCATACCCGGGGAGCTGTTTTTT,CASGLHTGGIPGELFF
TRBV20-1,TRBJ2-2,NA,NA,TGCAGTGCTGAAGCACCCGGGGAGCTGTTTTTT,CSAEAPGELFF
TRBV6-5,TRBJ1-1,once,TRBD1,TGTGCCATCAACAGGGGGATGAACACTGAAGCTTTCTTT,CAINRGMNTEAFF
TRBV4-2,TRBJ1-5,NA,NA,TGTGCCAGCAGCCAAGATGGGCAGGGAGGCAGCAATCAGCCCCAGCATTTT,CASSQDGQGGSNQPQHF
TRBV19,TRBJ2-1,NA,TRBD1,TGTGCCAGTTCCCTCCGACAGGGGGGATCCTACAATGAGCAGTTCTTC,CASSLRQGGSYNEQFF
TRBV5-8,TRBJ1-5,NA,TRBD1,TGTGCCAGCAGCTTCCGCGGGGACAGACAAGAGCATTTT,CASSFRGDRQEHF
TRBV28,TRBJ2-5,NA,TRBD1,TGTGCCAGCAGTTTCGTTTGGGACAGCCCAGGGACCCAGTACTTC,CASSFVWDSPGTQYF
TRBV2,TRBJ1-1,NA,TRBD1,TGTGCCAGCAGGGCGGGACAGGTTCCCACTGAAGCTTTCTTT,CASRAGQVPTEAFF
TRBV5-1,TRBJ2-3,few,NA,TGCGCCAGCAGCTTGGCCGTCTTAACCGGGGATACGCAGTATTTT,CASSLAVLTGDTQYF
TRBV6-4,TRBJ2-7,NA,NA,TGTGCCAGCAGTAAGGAGGCGGGGACCGAGCAGTACTTC,CASSKEAGTEQYF
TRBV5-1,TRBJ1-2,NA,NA,TGCGCCAGCAGCTTGGCCTTGGAAGCTAGGGGCTATGGCTACACCTTC,CASSLALEARGYGYTF
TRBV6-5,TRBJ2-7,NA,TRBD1,TGTGCCAGCAGTCGACAGGGGGGATTCTCCTACGAGCAGTACTTC,CASSRQGGFSYEQYF
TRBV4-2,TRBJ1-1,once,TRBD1,TGTGCCAGCAGCCAAGGACTACAGGGGTTGACTGAAGCTTTCTTT,CASSQGLQGLTEAFF
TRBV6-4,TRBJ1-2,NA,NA,TGTGCCAGCAGGAAGACTAGGGGTGACTATGGCTACACCTTC,CASRKTRGDYGYTF
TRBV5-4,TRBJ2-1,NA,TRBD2,TGTGCCAGCAGCTTGGATGCGGGACTAGCCTATGAGCAGTTCTTC,CASSLDAGLAYEQFF
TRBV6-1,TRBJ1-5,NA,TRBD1,TGTGCCAGCAGTGGGCTACACAGGGGGCTGGTCAATCAGCCCCAGCATTTT,CASSGLHRGLVNQPQHF
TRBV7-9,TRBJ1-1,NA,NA,TGTGCCAGCAGCTTTTTTTCAAACCGGGACTTAAAAAACACTGAAGCTTTCTTT,CASSFFSNRDLKNTEAFF
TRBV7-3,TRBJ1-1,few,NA,TGTGCCAGCAGCTCGCTCGGCGGGGACACTGAAGCTTTCTTT,CASSSLGGDTEAFF
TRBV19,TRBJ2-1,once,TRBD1,TGTGCCAGTAGCACAGACAGGGGGTACAATGAGCAGTTCTTC,CASSTDRGYNEQFF